Detailed here is one T cell receptor (beta chain). Its antigen target is currently unknown. The record has no base qualities; no much larger clone is one base away. Other nucleotide sequences from this sample produce the same CDR3. Healthy HIV-negative adults with no recently reported acute infections or vaccinations were included as donors. All donors were Caucasian adults living in Nashville, Tennessee, USA. CD4+ T cells were enriched through magnetic negative selection, after which naive cells were positively selected on CD45RA and the remaining negative fraction served as the memory subset. After blood collection by leukapheresis, PBMCs were isolated using Ficoll-Histopaque density gradient centrifugation and then cryopreserved in the vapor phase of liquid nitrogen. Analytical flow cytometry was used to check the purity and quantity of each magnetically sorted T cell population. Genomic DNA was isolated from each sorted fraction and quantified by UV absorbance on a Nanodrop 2000c.

The CDR3 holds 11 amino acids from the cysteine to the phenylalanine. The kept DNA is CDR3 alone, 33 bases in frame from the first base. V lost 3 bases and J lost 7 bases; the stretch between them is 4 bases long. As encoded in the germline V gene, CDR1 is MDHEN while CDR2 is SYDVKM. These data come from a study of shared clonotypes between healthy human individuals (dated by TCRdb to 2019 to 2021). Study-level background: Three men and two women, aged 18 to 49 years, made up the cohort. For each donor, three plates each were used for CD4 naive and CD4 memory, two plates were used for CD8 naive, and one plate was used for CD8 memory. The study deeply sequenced blood TCR repertoires of about 5 healthy adults to estimate repertoire size and the extent of clonotype sharing between individuals. Between about 0.9 and 10 billion PBMCs per donor were obtained by leukapheresis. Different laboratories and diverse techniques were used to prepare libraries and sequence TCR repertoires, to increase sequencing depth and limit assay-specific biases.

TCR CDR3 regions were amplified from genomic DNA by multiplex PCR using the deep immunoSEQ assay. Extracted genomic DNA from each cell subset was distributed evenly across all wells of several immunoSEQ 96-well plates, and each plate was treated as a replicate. For sorted subsets, roughly 200 ng of genomic DNA, equivalent to roughly 30,000 T cell genomes, went into each replicate PCR. Purified libraries were quantified with a Qubit 3.0 fluorometer, sized on a Bioanalyzer 2100, and re-quantified with the KAPA Library Quantification kit. Every immunoSEQ 96-well plate was sequenced on a dedicated single-read 150-cycle Illumina NextSeq 550 flow cell. Per the authors' processing: Because the immunoSEQ output included only junctional sequences and no quality scores, the filtering could not be the same as the filtering used for full-length reads. To assign V/J genes and CDR3, sequences were annotated using PyIR, a Python wrapper for IgBLAST v1.9, with IMGT germline references. Any read was removed if the V/J assignment was weak (E-value above 1e-6), the CDR3 was missing, or the read contained stop codons, out-of-frame junctions, or ambiguous translated residues. A V3J clonotype was defined by an identical inferred V gene, J gene, and CDR3 amino acid sequence. Percentage overlap between repertoires was computed as shared unique clonotypes divided by the size of the smaller repertoire. Repertoire richness was assessed with RTK rarefaction, the Chao1 estimator, and Recon v2.1 estimates of unobserved clonotypes. Generation probabilities were computed with OLGA for all TCRbeta clonotypes obtained by the gDNA method from several donors. TCRdb mirrors the immuneACCESS table, restricted to in-frame sequences. Some clones are absent from its copies; in checked studies, under half trace to an unresolved V gene, and the reason for the others is unknown. V and J calls and clone size follow that table, whereas D and trimming were derived from the DNA. In all, the sample holds some 2.3 million clones, and approximately 95% of those were seen once. The ten biggest clones cover 0.35% to 0.5% of the sample.

General findings and caveats noted by the study authors: Pairwise subsampling led to the expectation that sequencing depth would affect the degree of clonotype sharing among donors. Approximately 5% of naive CD4, approximately 3.7% of naive CD8, 2.3% of memory CD4, and 0.4% of memory CD8 clonotypes were shared across four donors. Because the study included only a small number of donors, the genetic and exposure-history diversity represented was limited. Compared with non-shared clonotypes, clonotypes shared by all four sorted-subset donors had higher generation probabilities. Estimated clonotype richness was generally larger for naive than for memory subsets. Sampling was restricted to blood, and TCR repertoires in tissues likely differ from the TCR repertoires found in blood. Incomplete sequencing was indicated by rarefaction of sorted-subset datasets, despite the large sequencing depth.

The sequenced material came from naive CD4+ T cells from PBMCs. The cell subset or site label on this specimen signifies: CD45RA+ positively selected. The sequence joins TRBV28 to TRBJ1-5, with the identity of the D gene unclear. This clonotype was sampled from a man younger than 35 in good health. Some clones in this sample may be carry-over from other donors' samples. The CDR3 has the sequence CASSFEQPQHF. The DNA reads TGTGCCAGCAGTTTTGAACAGCCCCAGCATTTT.